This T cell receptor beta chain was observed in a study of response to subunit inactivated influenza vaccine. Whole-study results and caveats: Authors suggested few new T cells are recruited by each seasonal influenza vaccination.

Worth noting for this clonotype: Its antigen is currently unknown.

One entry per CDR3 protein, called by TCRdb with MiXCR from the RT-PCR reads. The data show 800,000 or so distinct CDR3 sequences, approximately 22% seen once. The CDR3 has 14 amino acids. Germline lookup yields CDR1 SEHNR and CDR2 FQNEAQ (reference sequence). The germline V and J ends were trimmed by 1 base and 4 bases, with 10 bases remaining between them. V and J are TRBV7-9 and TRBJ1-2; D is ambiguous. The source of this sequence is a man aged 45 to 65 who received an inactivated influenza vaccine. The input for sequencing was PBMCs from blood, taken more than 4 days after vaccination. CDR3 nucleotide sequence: TGTGCCAGCAGCTTAGGCGGCTCACTCTATGGCTACACCTTC. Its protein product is CASSLGGSLYGYTF. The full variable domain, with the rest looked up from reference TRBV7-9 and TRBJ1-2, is DTGVSQNPRHKITKRGQNVTFRCDPISEHNRLYWYRQTLGQGPEFLTYFQNEAQLEKSRLLSDRFSAERPKGSFSTLEIQRTEQGDSAMYLCASSLGGSLYGYTFGSGTRLTVV.